The rows below give T cell receptor beta chains drawn from one sample of a study of CD8+ T cells in alopecia areata. Using immunoSEQ multiplex PCR, the repertoire was profiled, and TCRdb retains in-frame clones only, with some absent. This sample has 100,000 to 150,000 clones, with about 49% found just once. The sequencing used CD8+ T cells sorted from blood, collected at week 0. Receptors originate from a human donor with alopecia areata. CDR3s include the opening cysteine and the closing phenylalanine or tryptophan. The order of the fields is V gene, clone size, J gene, CDR3 protein. For some rows the clone size is stated as once, few or many, or as a class when expanded; others skip it.

V gene: TRBV4-1; clone size: few; J gene: TRBJ2-3; CDR3 protein: CASSHPLDTQYF
V gene: TRBV10-2; clone size: few; J gene: TRBJ1-1; CDR3 protein: CASHYQGKAFF
V gene: TRBV29-1; clone size: few; J gene: TRBJ1-2; CDR3 protein: CSVEDWADRDHGYTF
V gene: TRBV9; clone size: -; J gene: TRBJ1-1; CDR3 protein: CASSVDGGWTEAFF
V gene: TRBV9; clone size: few; J gene: TRBJ1-2; CDR3 protein: CASSGHRTFNYGYTF
V gene: TRBV27; clone size: -; J gene: TRBJ1-2; CDR3 protein: CASGSRANYGYTF
V gene: TRBV2; clone size: -; J gene: TRBJ2-7; CDR3 protein: CASSEVGEPYEQYF
V gene: TRBV27; clone size: -; J gene: TRBJ1-1; CDR3 protein: CASSFDRGKAFF
V gene: TRBV7-3; clone size: -; J gene: TRBJ1-6; CDR3 protein: CASSAQGAESPLHF
V gene: TRBV27; clone size: few; J gene: TRBJ1-2; CDR3 protein: CASSPGYGYTF
V gene: TRBV15; clone size: once; J gene: TRBJ2-2; CDR3 protein: CATSRDVNGGELFF
V gene: TRBV2; clone size: -; J gene: TRBJ1-2; CDR3 protein: CARDRETNYGYTF
V gene: TRBV11-2; clone size: few; J gene: TRBJ2-7; CDR3 protein: CASSFGTSYEQYF
V gene: TRBV9; clone size: -; J gene: TRBJ2-5; CDR3 protein: CASSVEGGEETQYF
V gene: TRBV6-5; clone size: -; J gene: TRBJ2-5; CDR3 protein: CASSYSWGEYQETQYF
V gene: TRBV27; clone size: -; J gene: TRBJ2-5; CDR3 protein: CASSTRETQETQYF
V gene: TRBV29-1; clone size: few; J gene: TRBJ1-1; CDR3 protein: CSVELAEAFF
V gene: TRBV6-5; clone size: -; J gene: TRBJ1-1; CDR3 protein: CASSSTMNTEAFF
V gene: TRBV5-6; clone size: -; J gene: TRBJ1-5; CDR3 protein: CASSSGPYSNQPQHF
V gene: TRBV29-1; clone size: -; J gene: TRBJ1-2; CDR3 protein: CSVDERPAYGYTF
V gene: TRBV2; clone size: -; J gene: TRBJ1-2; CDR3 protein: CASRALDELNYGYTF
V gene: TRBV5-5; clone size: -; J gene: TRBJ2-7; CDR3 protein: CASSPGLAGDLSYEQYF
V gene: TRBV29-1; clone size: -; J gene: TRBJ1-3; CDR3 protein: CSVEDPGISGNTIYF
V gene: TRBV4-1; clone size: -; J gene: TRBJ1-5; CDR3 protein: CASSQDLQYQPQHF
V gene: TRBV19; clone size: -; J gene: TRBJ2-3; CDR3 protein: CASSSGQYSTDTQYF
V gene: TRBV7-6; clone size: -; J gene: TRBJ2-6; CDR3 protein: CASSFGGGAGGANVLTF
V gene: TRBV5-6; clone size: few; J gene: TRBJ2-7; CDR3 protein: CASSFFQTAYEQYF
V gene: TRBV7-9; clone size: -; J gene: TRBJ2-7; CDR3 protein: CASSLGPNLGSYEQYF
V gene: TRBV30; clone size: -; J gene: TRBJ2-1; CDR3 protein: CAWSGDRDQYNEQFF
V gene: TRBV2; clone size: -; J gene: TRBJ2-2; CDR3 protein: CASTGTGNTGELFF
V gene: TRBV30; clone size: -; J gene: TRBJ1-2; CDR3 protein: CAWSARQPRVGGYTF
V gene: TRBV6-6; clone size: few; J gene: TRBJ2-7; CDR3 protein: CASSSPPYEQYF
V gene: TRBV30; clone size: -; J gene: TRBJ1-6; CDR3 protein: CAWTPGTGDSPLHF
V gene: TRBV10-3; clone size: few; J gene: TRBJ1-4; CDR3 protein: CAISTGDEKLFF
V gene: TRBV29-1; clone size: few; J gene: TRBJ1-2; CDR3 protein: CSVEDFLSYGYTF
V gene: TRBV30; clone size: -; J gene: TRBJ1-1; CDR3 protein: CAWSAMTGSEAFF
V gene: TRBV9; clone size: -; J gene: TRBJ1-5; CDR3 protein: CASSPEGNQPQHF
V gene: TRBV12-5; clone size: few; J gene: TRBJ2-5; CDR3 protein: CASGLQETQYF
V gene: TRBV27; clone size: -; J gene: TRBJ2-1; CDR3 protein: CASSPSLGGSYNEQFF
V gene: TRBV7-9; clone size: few; J gene: TRBJ2-7; CDR3 protein: CASSPPLLYEQYF
V gene: TRBV27; clone size: -; J gene: TRBJ2-7; CDR3 protein: CASSFSEPSSYEQYF
V gene: TRBV2; clone size: -; J gene: TRBJ2-7; CDR3 protein: CASSHGAPSYEQYF
V gene: TRBV7-3; clone size: few; J gene: TRBJ2-2; CDR3 protein: CASRKPGLNTGELFF
V gene: TRBV5-6; clone size: -; J gene: TRBJ1-2; CDR3 protein: CASSFEGQGDYGYTF
V gene: TRBV29-1; clone size: few; J gene: TRBJ2-1; CDR3 protein: CSAGVALSSYNEQFF
V gene: TRBV4-2; clone size: -; J gene: TRBJ1-6; CDR3 protein: CASSQDQTDRGVSPLHF
V gene: TRBV7-9; clone size: -; J gene: TRBJ1-2; CDR3 protein: CASTPGGTFRGYTF
V gene: TRBV29-1; clone size: -; J gene: TRBJ2-1; CDR3 protein: CSVREGSSYNEQFF
V gene: TRBV13; clone size: -; J gene: TRBJ2-7; CDR3 protein: CASSQGEAYYEQYF
V gene: TRBV14; clone size: -; J gene: TRBJ1-2; CDR3 protein: CASSQIGQSVYGYTF
V gene: TRBV6-5; clone size: few; J gene: TRBJ1-2; CDR3 protein: CASSYRENYGYTF
V gene: TRBV7-9; clone size: few; J gene: TRBJ2-5; CDR3 protein: CASSRGFQETQYF
V gene: TRBV4-1; clone size: few; J gene: TRBJ2-7; CDR3 protein: CASSQERGNEQYF
V gene: TRBV9; clone size: -; J gene: TRBJ2-2; CDR3 protein: CASSVEGANTGELFF
V gene: TRBV27; clone size: -; J gene: TRBJ1-2; CDR3 protein: CASSPDISNYGYTF
V gene: TRBV13; clone size: -; J gene: TRBJ1-6; CDR3 protein: CASSSTGVNSPLHF
V gene: TRBV29-1; clone size: -; J gene: TRBJ1-2; CDR3 protein: CSVESLRTGIFGYTF
V gene: TRBV6-6; clone size: -; J gene: TRBJ2-7; CDR3 protein: CASNNLQGAWIGEQYF
V gene: TRBV27; clone size: -; J gene: TRBJ1-2; CDR3 protein: CASSLSVGSYGYTF